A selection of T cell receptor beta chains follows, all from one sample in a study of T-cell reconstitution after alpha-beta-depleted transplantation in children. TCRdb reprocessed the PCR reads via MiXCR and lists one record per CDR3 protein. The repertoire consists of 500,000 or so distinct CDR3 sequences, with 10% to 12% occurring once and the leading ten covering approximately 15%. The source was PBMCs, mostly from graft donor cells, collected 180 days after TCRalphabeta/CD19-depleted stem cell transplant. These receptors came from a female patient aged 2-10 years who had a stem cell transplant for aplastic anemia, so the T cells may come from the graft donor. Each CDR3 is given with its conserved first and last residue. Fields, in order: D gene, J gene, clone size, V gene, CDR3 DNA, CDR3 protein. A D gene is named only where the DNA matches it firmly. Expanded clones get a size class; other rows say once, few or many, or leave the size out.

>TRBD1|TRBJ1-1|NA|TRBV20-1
TGCAGTGCGAGGGGGTGGACAGGGGGCGTTTGGACTGAAGCTTTCTTT
CSARGWTGGVWTEAFF
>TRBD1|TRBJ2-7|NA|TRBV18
TGTGCCAGCTCACCACGGGGGACAGGGGGGACCTACGAGCAGTACTTC
CASSPRGTGGTYEQYF
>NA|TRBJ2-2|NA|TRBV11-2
TGTGCCAGCACCCCTCCTGGGCTAGCCGTCACGAACACCGGGGAGCTGTTTTTT
CASTPPGLAVTNTGELFF
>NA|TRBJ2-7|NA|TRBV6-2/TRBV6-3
TGTGCCAGCAGTTACTCGGTCGAGCAGTACTTC
CASSYSVEQYF
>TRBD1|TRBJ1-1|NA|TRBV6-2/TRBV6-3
TGTGCCAGCAGTTTGCACAGGGGAAGCATTTTCGGGAACACTGAAGCTTTCTTT
CASSLHRGSIFGNTEAFF
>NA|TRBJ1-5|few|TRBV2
TGTGCCAGCAGTGAACAGGGTAGGAGTCAGCCCCAGCATTTT
CASSEQGRSQPQHF
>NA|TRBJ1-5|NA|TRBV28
TGTGCCAGCAGTTCCACCTATCAGCCCCAGCATTTT
CASSSTYQPQHF
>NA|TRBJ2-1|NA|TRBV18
TGTGCCAGCTCACCCCAAAGCGGGCGCCTCTACAATGAGCAGTTCTTC
CASSPQSGRLYNEQFF
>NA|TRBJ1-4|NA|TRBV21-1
TGTGCCAGCAGCAAAGAACGGGACAGGGGGCGTGAAAAACTGTTTTTT
CASSKERDRGREKLFF
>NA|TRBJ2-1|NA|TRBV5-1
TGCGCCAGCAGCTTGGTTAGGGGCCATAAGCAGTTCTTC
CASSLVRGHKQFF